The table lists the clone carrying this T cell receptor (beta chain) with a count of one. Patients from Seattle were sampled longitudinally, starting during active infection. CDR1 is SGHTS, CDR2 YDEGEE, per germline. V dropped 4 bases and J dropped 9 bases, with 10 bases sitting between them. The CDR3 runs to 11 residues. Original methodology: Reference gene primer amplification gave nucleated cell count estimates. Sequenced by immunoSEQ multiplex PCR; TCRdb stores in-frame clones only, minus some. For V, J and clone size, that table is used; D and trimming come from the DNA. The sample has 250,000 or so clones, around 88% seen once. The data stem from a study of blood T cell repertoires in COVID-19. Whole-study context: Italy, Spain and the United States were the sources of the convalescent and acute COVID-19 samples.

This chain connects TRBV5-8 to TRBJ2-5; tentative D call: TRBD1 (6 bases). This TCR came from a woman aged 30 to 39 with COVID-19, enrolled during active disease. Sequenced material: peripheral blood. The CDR3 loop is CASSDRTAQYF. DNA of the CDR3: TGTGCCAGCAGCGACAGGACAGCCCAGTACTTC.